This entry is about one TCR beta chain. The data belong to a study of blood T cell repertoires in COVID-19. The assay was immunoSEQ multiplex PCR, and TCRdb's table has in-frame clones only and misses some. The data contain around 260,000 clones, over 80% of them seen just once; the ten biggest clones take up 10% to 13%. From germline, CDR1 is SGHNT and CDR2 YYREEE (reference sequence). V was trimmed by 0 bases and J by 6 bases, leaving 13 bases between them. The CDR3 length is 14 residues. The genes are TRBV5-4 and TRBJ2-7, with D possibly matching TRBD2 (6 bases). The receptor was derived from a woman between 70 and 85 years old with COVID-19, enrolled during active disease. Sample: peripheral blood. The CDR3 DNA is TGTGCCAGCAGCTTGGAACGGGAGTCCCTCGAGCAGTACTTC. This sequence encodes CASSLERESLEQYF.